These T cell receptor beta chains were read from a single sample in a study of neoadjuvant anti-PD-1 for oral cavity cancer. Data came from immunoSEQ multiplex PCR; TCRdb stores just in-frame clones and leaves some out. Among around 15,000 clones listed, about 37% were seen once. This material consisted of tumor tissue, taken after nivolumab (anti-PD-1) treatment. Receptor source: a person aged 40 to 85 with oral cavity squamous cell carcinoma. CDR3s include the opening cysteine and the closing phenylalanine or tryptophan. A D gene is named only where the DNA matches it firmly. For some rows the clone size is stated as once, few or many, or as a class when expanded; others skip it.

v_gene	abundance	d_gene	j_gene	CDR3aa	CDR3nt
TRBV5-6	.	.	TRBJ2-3	CASSLDLSGADTQYF	TGTGCCAGCAGCTTGGACCTGTCGGGAGCAGATACGCAGTATTTT
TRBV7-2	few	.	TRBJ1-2	CASSLSAGSHGYTF	TGTGCCAGCAGCTTATCGGCAGGGTCTCATGGCTACACCTTC
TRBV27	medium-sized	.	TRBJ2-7	CASRLHGARSYEQYF	TGTGCCAGCAGGCTCCACGGGGCTCGGTCCTACGAGCAGTACTTC
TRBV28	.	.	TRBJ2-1	CASSLGSEQFF	TGTGCCAGCAGTTTGGGCAGTGAGCAGTTCTTC
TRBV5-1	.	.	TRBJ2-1	CASSGLHYNEQFF	TGCGCCAGCAGTGGACTCCATTACAATGAGCAGTTCTTC
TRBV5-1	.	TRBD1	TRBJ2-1	CASSLGQGSHEQFF	TGCGCCAGCAGCTTGGGACAGGGTTCCCATGAGCAGTTCTTC
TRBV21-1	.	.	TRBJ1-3	CASIGTGPRSGNTIYF	TGTGCCAGCATAGGGACAGGGCCACGCTCTGGAAACACCATATATTTT
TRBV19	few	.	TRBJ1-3	CASSPLTGTGNTIYF	TGTGCCAGTAGCCCTTTAACAGGGACTGGAAACACCATATATTTT
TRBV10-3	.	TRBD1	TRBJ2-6	CAISLILDRGSSGANVLTF	TGTGCCATCAGCCTGATCTTGGACAGGGGATCCTCTGGGGCCAACGTCCTGACTTTC
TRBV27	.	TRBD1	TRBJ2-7	CASSSQGAHEQYF	TGTGCCAGCAGTTCACAGGGGGCCCACGAGCAGTACTTC
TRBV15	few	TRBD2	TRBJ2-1	CATSPRGGSGDNEQFF	TGTGCCACCAGCCCGCGGGGGGGAAGCGGGGACAATGAGCAGTTCTTC
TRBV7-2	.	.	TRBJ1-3	CASSLVLAGPGNTIYF	TGTGCCAGCAGCTTAGTTCTGGCAGGGCCTGGAAACACCATATATTTT
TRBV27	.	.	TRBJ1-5	CASSSGGAANQPQHF	TGTGCCAGCAGTTCGGGGGGGGCAGCCAATCAGCCCCAGCATTTT
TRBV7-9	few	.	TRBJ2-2	CASSFTPAELFF	TGTGCCAGCAGCTTCACGCCTGCGGAGCTGTTTTTT
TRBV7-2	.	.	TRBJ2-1	CASSFGPADEQFF	TGTGCCAGCAGCTTTGGTCCCGCGGATGAGCAGTTCTTC
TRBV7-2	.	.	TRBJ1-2	CASSLPGMGSYGYTF	TGTGCCAGCAGCTTACCAGGGATGGGCTCCTATGGCTACACCTTC
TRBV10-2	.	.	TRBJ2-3	CASNPSRPSTDTQYF	TGCGCCAGCAATCCTTCGCGGCCTAGCACAGATACGCAGTATTTT
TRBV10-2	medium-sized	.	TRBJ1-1	CASSELGANTEAFF	TGCGCCAGCAGTGAGCTTGGGGCGAACACTGAAGCTTTCTTT
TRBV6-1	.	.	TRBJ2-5	CASRRTGIETQYF	TGTGCCAGCAGGCGTACAGGGATAGAGACCCAGTACTTC
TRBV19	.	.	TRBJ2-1	CASSTRQLTEQFF	TGTGCCAGTAGTACCCGGCAATTGACTGAGCAGTTCTTC
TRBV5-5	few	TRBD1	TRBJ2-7	CASQGTGGIYEQYF	TGTGCCAGCCAAGGGACAGGGGGGATCTACGAGCAGTACTTC
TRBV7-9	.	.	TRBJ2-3	CASSLEGFVASTDTQYF	TGTGCCAGCAGCTTAGAAGGCTTCGTGGCTAGCACAGATACGCAGTATTTT
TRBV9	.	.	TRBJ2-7	CASSPTWSSYEQYF	TGTGCCAGCAGCCCAACATGGAGCTCCTACGAGCAGTACTTC
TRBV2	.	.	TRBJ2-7	CASSERDTVYEQYF	TGTGCCAGCAGTGAACGGGACACCGTTTACGAGCAGTACTTC
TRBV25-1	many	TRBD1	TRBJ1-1	CASRSTGGWGNTEAFF	TGTGCCAGCAGGTCAACAGGGGGCTGGGGGAACACTGAAGCTTTCTTT
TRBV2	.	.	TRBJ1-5	CASSKGQTANQPQHF	TGTGCCAGCAGTAAAGGCCAGACGGCGAATCAGCCCCAGCATTTT
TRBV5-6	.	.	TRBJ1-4	CASSLRGGREKLFF	TGTGCCAGCAGCTTGAGAGGGGGACGCGAAAAACTGTTTTTT
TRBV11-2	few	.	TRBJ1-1	CASSLDGRAEAFF	TGTGCCAGCAGCTTAGATGGAAGGGCTGAAGCTTTCTTT
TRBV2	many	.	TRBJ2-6	CASSEIRSLANVLTF	TGTGCCAGCAGTGAAATCCGAAGTTTGGCCAACGTCCTGACTTTC
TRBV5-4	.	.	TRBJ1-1	CASSLGVNTEAFF	TGTGCCAGCAGCTTGGGGGTGAACACTGAAGCTTTCTTT
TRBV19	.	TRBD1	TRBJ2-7	CASSTTGVEGLYEQYF	TGTGCCAGTAGTACGACAGGGGTGGAGGGTCTCTACGAGCAGTACTTC
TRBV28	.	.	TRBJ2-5	CASSQWAGYQETQYF	TGTGCCAGCAGCCAGTGGGCAGGATACCAAGAGACCCAGTACTTC
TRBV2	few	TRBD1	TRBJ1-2	CASSRQGAGYGYTF	TGTGCCAGCAGTAGACAGGGGGCGGGTTATGGCTACACCTTC
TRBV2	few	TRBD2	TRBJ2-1	CASTRLARNEQFF	TGTGCCAGCACGCGACTAGCGAGAAATGAGCAGTTCTTC
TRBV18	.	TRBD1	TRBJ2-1	CASSPLMTGVFNEQFF	TGTGCCAGCTCACCACTTATGACAGGGGTATTCAATGAGCAGTTCTTC
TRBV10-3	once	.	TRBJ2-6	CAISAPTGANVLTF	TGTGCCATCAGTGCCCCAACTGGGGCCAACGTCCTGACTTTC
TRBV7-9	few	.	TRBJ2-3	CASSHQTDTQYF	TGTGCCAGCAGCCACCAGACTGATACGCAGTATTTT
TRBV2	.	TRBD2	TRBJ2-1	CASSELGLAGGLSEQFF	TGTGCCAGCAGTGAATTGGGACTAGCGGGGGGGCTGAGTGAGCAGTTCTTC
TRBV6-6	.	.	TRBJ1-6	CASRNRDGTNSPLHF	TGTGCCAGCAGAAACCGGGACGGTACGAATTCACCCCTCCACTTT
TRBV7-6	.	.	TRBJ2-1	CASSPRDGHNEQFF	TGTGCCAGCAGCCCCCGGGACGGACACAATGAGCAGTTCTTC
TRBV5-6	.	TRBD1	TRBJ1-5	CASSKGQGTQPQHF	TGTGCCAGCAGCAAGGGACAGGGGACCCAGCCCCAGCATTTT
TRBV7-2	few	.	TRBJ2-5	CASSSSSETQYF	TGTGCCAGCAGCTCCAGCTCGGAGACCCAGTACTTC
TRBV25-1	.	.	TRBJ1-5	CASSERGNNQPQHF	TGTGCCAGCAGTGAGAGAGGGAATAATCAGCCCCAGCATTTT
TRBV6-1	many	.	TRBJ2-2	CASSLWGSGELFF	TGTGCCAGCAGTCTGTGGGGCTCCGGGGAGCTGTTTTTT
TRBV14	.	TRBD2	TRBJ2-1	CASSPAAGGGNEQFF	TGTGCCAGCAGCCCGGCAGCGGGGGGTGGGAATGAGCAGTTCTTC
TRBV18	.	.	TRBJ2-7	CASSPSGAYEQYF	TGTGCCAGCTCACCGTCCGGAGCTTACGAGCAGTACTTC
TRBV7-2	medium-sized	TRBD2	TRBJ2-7	CASSFGTTLYEQYF	TGTGCCAGCAGCTTCGGGACTACCCTTTACGAGCAGTACTTC
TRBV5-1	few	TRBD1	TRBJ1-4	CASSTTRQGANEKLFF	TGCGCCAGCAGCACGACTCGACAGGGGGCTAATGAAAAACTGTTTTTT
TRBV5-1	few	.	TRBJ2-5	CASSWGGAAQETQYF	TGCGCCAGCAGCTGGGGGGGCGCAGCCCAAGAGACCCAGTACTTC
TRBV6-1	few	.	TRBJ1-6	CASTGPNSPLHF	TGTGCCAGCACGGGGCCGAATTCACCCCTCCACTTT
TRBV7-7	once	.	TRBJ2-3	CASSTQLGPTDTQYF	TGTGCCAGCAGCACGCAGCTAGGCCCCACAGATACGCAGTATTTT
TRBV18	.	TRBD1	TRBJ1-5	CASSLTGFNQPQHF	TGTGCCAGCTCACTGACAGGGTTTAATCAGCCCCAGCATTTT
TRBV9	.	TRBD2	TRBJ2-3	CASSAGLAGGFTDTQYF	TGTGCCAGCAGCGCGGGTTTAGCGGGGGGTTTCACAGATACGCAGTATTTT
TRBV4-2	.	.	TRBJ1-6	CASSQDREGSPLHF	TGTGCCAGCAGCCAAGACAGGGAGGGTTCACCCCTCCACTTT